Presented here are 27 T cell receptor beta chains from one specimen sequenced in a study of blood T cells in healthy people across ages. A J-beta primer mix and a sample-barcoded 5' primer were used in a second PCR of about 6 to 12 cycles. MiXCR, run by TCRdb on the 5' RACE reads, gives a single entry per CDR3 protein. The data contain over a million distinct CDR3 sequences, 45% of them seen just once; the ten biggest clones take up approximately 17%. The sample consisted of blood. These receptors all stem from a woman aged 55-69 years in good health.

This clonotype occurred once. The chain joins TRBV28 to TRBJ2-4, with 8 bases fitting TRBD1. The CDR3 runs to 16 residues. The germline V gene has CDR1 MDHEN and CDR2 SYDVKM. V was pared by 8 bases and J by 1 base, with 10 bases of the junction left unmatched. This chain's CDR3 is CASSPPTGGAKNIQYF. As DNA, the CDR3 is TGTGCCAGCTCCCCACCTACAGGGGGGGCCAAAAACATTCAGTACTTC.

The chain is built from TRBV7-9 and TRBJ2-7; perhaps TRBD1 as D (5 bases). V was shortened by 4 bases and J by 2 bases, with 12 bases between the two germline ends. Germline V gene sequence: CDR1 SEHNR, CDR2 FQNEAQ (reference sequence). The CDR3 is made up of 14 amino acids. CDR3 bases: TGTGCCAGCAGCTCTGACAGCCGGGCCTACGAGCAGTACTTC. This translates into CASSSDSRAYEQYF.

This clonotype was counted only a few times. The chain recombines TRBV6-4 with TRBJ2-5; 9 bases fit TRBD2. The junction had 6 bases not matched to a gene; V was cut back by 3 bases and J by 13 bases. Germline CDR1 MRHNA, CDR2 SNTAGT. This CDR3 comprises 12 residues. The CDR3 is CASSDRTSAMYF. The CDR3 coding sequence is TGTGCCAGCAGTGATCGGACTAGCGCGATGTACTTC.

The chain has TRBV7-9 and TRBJ1-1; a possible D gene is TRBD1 (6 bases). The germline V gene encodes CDR1 SEHNR and CDR2 FQNEAQ (reference sequence). The CDR3 loop spans 15 amino acids. V shed 5 bases and J shed 0 bases, with 13 bases lying between them. CDR3 in amino acids: CASSPTQGMNTEAFF. The CDR3 DNA reads TGTGCCAGCAGCCCTACACAGGGAATGAACACTGAAGCTTTCTTT.

The chain is built from TRBV6-2 or TRBV6-3 and TRBJ2-1; D is tentatively TRBD1 or TRBD2 (6 bases each). V gave up 2 bases and J gave up 4 bases, with 12 bases separating them. This CDR3 region has 15 residues. Per the germline V gene, CDR1 is MNHEY and CDR2 is SVGEGT. This chain's CDR3 is CASSYPTGAYNEQFF. CDR3 sequence (DNA): TGTGCCAGCAGTTACCCTACGGGGGCATACAATGAGCAGTTCTTC.

The chain employs TRBV3-1 and TRBJ2-5; 10 bases are shared with TRBD2. Trimming at V came to 1 base and at J to 4 bases, leaving 3 bases not matched to a gene. Germline V gives CDR1 LGHDT, CDR2 YNNKEL (reference sequence). This CDR3 comprises 15 residues. The chain's CDR3 is CASSQALAGAETQYF. The CDR3 coding sequence is TGTGCCAGCAGCCAAGCCCTAGCGGGAGCAGAGACCCAGTACTTC.

The genes are TRBV6-1 and TRBJ1-3, with D possibly being TRBD1 (6 bases). The CDR3 has 15 amino acids. V lost 1 base to trimming and J lost 4 bases, with 11 bases between them. Germline-derived CDR1 and CDR2 are MNHNS and SASEGT. The CDR3 DNA is TGTGCCAGCAGTGAAGAGACAGGAGCGGGAAACACCATATATTTT. Translation gives CASSEETGAGNTIYF.

The J gene is TRBJ2-5, the V gene TRBV27, with D possibly matching TRBD1 (6 bases). Germline V CDR1 and CDR2: MNHEY, SMNVEV (reference sequence). The CDR3 is made up of 14 amino acids. V was cut by 5 bases and J by 0 bases, with 10 bases left in between. The CDR3 nucleotides are TGTGCCAGCAGTACACGACAGGACCAAGAGACCCAGTACTTC. Its protein is CASSTRQDQETQYF.

The chain couples TRBV29-1 to TRBJ2-3; perhaps TRBD2 as D (6 bases). The V end was cut by 4 bases, the J end by 2 bases, with 10 bases between. CDR1 is SQVTM and CDR2 is ANQGSEA in the germline V gene. This CDR3 spans 13 amino acids. CDR3 amino acids: CSVALAHTDTQYF. CDR3 sequence (DNA): TGCAGCGTTGCTCTAGCGCACACAGATACGCAGTATTTT.

This clonotype was seen more than once but under ten times. The rearrangement uses TRBV20-1 and TRBJ2-1; TRBD2 aligns across 12 bases. The junction had 6 bases not matched to a gene; V was cut back by 3 bases and J by 6 bases. This CDR3 contains 15 residues. Germline CDR1 and CDR2: DFQATT and SNEGSKA (reference sequence). CDR3 nucleotides: TGCAGTGCTAGCGGACTAGCGGGAACCCGCAATGAGCAGTTCTTC. Its translation: CSASGLAGTRNEQFF.

This clonotype was found many times. The rearrangement links TRBV7-3 to TRBJ2-5; no clear D. V was shortened by 2 bases and J by 5 bases, with 15 bases between the two germline ends. CDR3 length: 15 residues. CDR1 and CDR2 from the germline V gene are SGHTA and FQGTGA. The CDR3 bases are TGTGCCAGCAGCTTATCCGGCGGTGGGCCGGAGACCCAGTACTTC. Amino acid sequence: CASSLSGGGPETQYF.

In DNA, the CDR3 is TGCAGCGCCAACATCCTTAGCGGGTTAGGGACCCAGTACTTC. Its protein product is CSANILSGLGTQYF. The V and J genes are TRBV29-1 and TRBJ2-5; 7 positions match TRBD2. Germline lookup yields CDR1 SQVTM and CDR2 ANQGSEA. V lost 7 bases and J lost 7; bases outside the gene matches: 15. This CDR3 has 14 amino acids.

A remark on this clonotype: Possible read error: a much larger clone is one base away. The chain recombines TRBV6-5 with TRBJ1-2; D is possibly TRBD1 (6 bases). The CDR3 contains 11 residues. CDR1 and CDR2 (germline): MNHEY, SVGAGI. V shed 7 bases and J shed 6 bases, with 9 bases lying between them. CDR3 nucleotide sequence: TGTGCCAGCACTTCAGGGGATGGCTACACCTTC. It codes for CASTSGDGYTF.

For this clonotype: At one end, the junction sequence differs from germline, possibly due to a read error. The chain uses TRBV9 and TRBJ2-1; 12 bases match TRBD2. CDR3 length: 16 residues. Per germline, CDR1 SGDLS and CDR2 YYNGEE. The CDR3 DNA reads as TGTGCCAGTAGCGTAGCCCCTAGCGGGAGGGGCGATGAGCAGTTCTTC. It encodes CASSVAPSGRGDEQFF. Filled out from reference TRBV9 and TRBJ2-1, the complete variable domain reads DSGVTQTPKHLITATGQRVTLRCSPRSGDLSVYWYQQSLDQGLQFLIQYYNGEERAKGNILERFSAQQFPDLHSELNLSSLELGDSALYFCASSVAPSGRGDEQFFGPGTRLTVL.

CDR3 coding DNA: TGCAGTGCTAGAGGGGATGTCAACTATGGCTACACCTTC. This encodes CSARGDVNYGYTF. The rearrangement uses TRBV20-1 and TRBJ1-2, with D hard to call. Trimming cost V 1 base and J 2 bases, with 8 bases left between them. This CDR3 has 13 residues. Germline V CDR1 and CDR2: DFQATT, SNEGSKA (reference sequence).

This clonotype was detected a few times. The V call is TRBV20-1, the J call TRBJ2-5; 8 positions match TRBD1. Losses at the gene ends were 1 base for V and 2 bases for J; bases not matched to a gene: 0. Germline values: CDR1 DFQATT, CDR2 SNEGSKA (reference sequence). The CDR3 is 13 amino acids. CDR3 in amino acids: CSARGQGQETQYF. The CDR3, as DNA: TGCAGTGCTAGAGGACAGGGGCAAGAGACCCAGTACTTC.

The J gene is TRBJ2-3, the V gene TRBV2; maybe TRBD2 (6 bases). Germline V CDR1 and CDR2: SNHLY, FYNNEI. The CDR3 is made up of 15 amino acids. V was clipped by 10 bases and J by 0 bases, with 17 bases between them. The CDR3, as DNA: TGTGCCACCACGGGGGAAGGCCTAAGCACAGATACGCAGTATTTT. Its translation: CATTGEGLSTDTQYF.

The chain joins TRBV11-2 to TRBJ2-2; 9 bases fit TRBD2. J gave up 8 bases and V 4 bases, and 14 bases lay outside the gene matches. Germline CDR1 reads SGHAT; CDR2 reads FQNNGV. This CDR3 contains 17 residues. The chain's CDR3 is CASSYIPPGLAAGELFF. The CDR3 DNA is TGTGCCAGCAGCTACATCCCACCGGGACTAGCAGCGGGGGAGCTGTTTTTT.

CDR3 coding DNA: TGCGCCAGCAGCCAAGAACAGGGTACTTACATTCAGTACTTC. Translation: CASSQEQGTYIQYF. The chain joins TRBV4-1 to TRBJ2-4; possible D gene TRBD1, 6 bases. Trimming took off 0 bases at V and 8 bases at J, with 11 bases between the two ends. CDR3 size: 14 residues. The germline gives CDR1 MGHRA, CDR2 YSYEKL.

The table lists this clonotype with a few counts. The chain joins TRBV15 to TRBJ1-2; the match to TRBD1 covers 7 bases. Germline V CDR1 and CDR2: LNHNV, YYDKDF (reference sequence). V was clipped by 0 bases and J by 8 bases; unmatched bases: 12. The CDR3 is made up of 16 amino acids. The CDR3 DNA reads as TGTGCCACCAGCAGAGATTGGAGAGGGGGCGGGGTCGGCTACACCTTC. As protein: CATSRDWRGGGVGYTF.

The chain couples TRBV9 to TRBJ2-3, with 9 bases identical to TRBD2. Unmatched junction bases numbered 3, after V lost 0 bases and J lost 4 bases. The CDR3 loop spans 15 amino acids. Germline lookup yields CDR1 SGDLS and CDR2 YYNGEE. The CDR3 region is CASSVGSGSPDTQYF. In DNA, the CDR3 is TGTGCCAGCAGCGTAGGTAGCGGGAGTCCAGATACGCAGTATTTT. Filled out from reference TRBV9 and TRBJ2-3, the complete variable domain reads DSGVTQTPKHLITATGQRVTLRCSPRSGDLSVYWYQQSLDQGLQFLIQYYNGEERAKGNILERFSAQQFPDLHSELNLSSLELGDSALYFCASSVGSGSPDTQYFGPGTRLTVL.

The chain recombines TRBV10-3 with TRBJ2-1; 8 nucleotides line up with TRBD1. Matching the DNA end better, TRBJ2-7 makes the J call doubtful. Germline-derived CDR1 and CDR2 are ENHRY and SYGVKD. The CDR3 is 15 amino acids. CDR3 DNA sequence: TGTGCCATCAGTGAGGAGACAGGGGCCTACAATGAGCAGTACTTC. Translation: CAISEETGAYNEQYF.

The chain recombines TRBV25-1 with TRBJ2-5; the D call may be TRBD1 or TRBD2 (6 bases each). The better agreement between TRBJ2-7 and the DNA end casts doubt on the J call. Germline loops: CDR1 MGHDK, CDR2 SYGVNS. The CDR3 length is 15 residues. CDR3 sequence reads: CASSEGASWGAEQYF. CDR3 nucleotide sequence: TGTGCCAGCAGTGAAGGGGCCTCATGGGGGGCCGAGCAGTACTTC.

This clonotype was seen a few times. The gene calls are TRBV27 and TRBJ1-2; D is unresolved. Trimming removed 0 bases from V and 5 bases from J, with 7 bases in between. The V gene's germline CDR1 is MNHEY and CDR2 SMNVEV (reference sequence). The CDR3 is 13 residues long. CDR3 DNA: TGTGCCAGCAGTTTATCCCCGGGTTATGGCTACACCTTC. Encoded protein: CASSLSPGYGYTF.

This clonotype was seen more than once but under ten times. This sequence joins TRBV7-9 and TRBJ1-2; 7 bases align to TRBD1. Trimming removed 5 bases from V and 0 bases from J; junction bases left unmatched: 12. CDR1 and CDR2 (germline): SEHNR, FQNEAQ (reference sequence). The CDR3 has 17 residues. CDR3 sequence reads: CASSRLGDSEANYGYTF. DNA of the CDR3: TGTGCCAGCAGCCGACTCGGGGACAGCGAAGCTAACTATGGCTACACCTTC.

This clonotype was observed a handful of times. This chain links TRBV28 with TRBJ2-7; no clear D gene. Germline V lookup: CDR1 MDHEN, CDR2 SYDVKM. The CDR3 sequence is 13 residues long. The germline V and J ends were trimmed by 5 bases and 7 bases, with 15 bases remaining between them. The CDR3 here is CASSPLTPPEQYF. CDR3 nucleotide sequence: TGTGCCAGCAGTCCGCTGACCCCGCCAGAGCAGTACTTC.

Worth noting for this clonotype: Since a much larger clone is just one base distant, this may be a read error. This chain links TRBV27 with TRBJ2-7, with 15 positions matching TRBD2. This CDR3 region has 15 residues. Per the germline V gene, CDR1 is MNHEY and CDR2 is SMNVEV (reference sequence). The V segment lost 2 bases and the J segment 6 bases; nucleotides outside the gene matches: 2. In nucleotides, the CDR3 is TGTGCCAGCAGTTTAAGGGGACTAGCGGGAGGCGAGCAGTACTTC. Its translation is CASSLRGLAGGEQYF.